A single sample is the source of the 15 T cell receptor beta chains below, sequenced in a study of T cell responses to AZD1222 COVID-19 vaccine. The method was immunoSEQ multiplex PCR; TCRdb's version includes in-frame clones alone and lacks a portion of them. The sample shows about 73,000 clones, roughly 90% of them seen only once. The input for sequencing was peripheral blood, taken 28 days after the second AZD1222 dose. The receptors were gathered from an adult who received the AZD1222 COVID-19 vaccine.

The genes are TRBV2 and TRBJ1-5, with TRBD1 identical over 7 bases. V dropped 2 bases and J dropped 3; count of bases not matched to a gene: 4. The CDR3 has 15 amino acids. The germline CDR1 and CDR2 sequences are SNHLY and FYNNEI. CDR3 residues: CASSEPGQPNQPQHF. As DNA, the CDR3 is TGTGCCAGCAGTGAACCGGGACAGCCCAATCAGCCCCAGCATTTT.

This chain uses TRBV12-2 with TRBJ2-7; the DNA was not compared with TRBD1, the D call given in the table. TRBV12-2 is a documented pseudogene. The CDR3 contains 18 residues. CDR3 nucleotides: TGTGCAAGTCGCTTAGCCCTTCACCCGAGGGACAGGGAAGGCGAGCAGTACTTC. Translating it yields CASRLALHPRDREGEQYF.

The rearrangement joins TRBV2 to TRBJ1-1; 7 bases are a match to TRBD1. CDR1 is SNHLY and CDR2 is FYNNEI in the germline V gene. V lost 6 bases, J lost 4 bases, and 5 bases stayed unmatched. The CDR3 has 13 amino acids. The CDR3 loop reads CASRDTGVTEAFF. The CDR3 DNA reads as TGTGCCAGCAGAGACACAGGGGTCACTGAAGCTTTCTTT.

J is TRBJ2-1 and V is TRBV4-2, with 16 bases lining up with TRBD2. Trimming took 4 bases from V and 7 from J; bases not matched to a gene: 4. Looked up from germline, CDR1 is LGHNA and CDR2 is YNFKEQ. The length of the CDR3 is 16 residues. The chain's CDR3 is CASSRGTSGGGNEQFF. CDR3 in DNA: TGTGCCAGCAGCCGAGGGACTAGCGGGGGGGGAAATGAGCAGTTCTTC.

This clone was seen just once. The V and J genes are TRBV6-5 and TRBJ1-5; 7 bases agree with TRBD1. This CDR3 has 15 residues. Germline loops: CDR1 MNHEY, CDR2 SVGAGI. With V trimmed by 2 bases and J by 2 bases, 3 bases remained unmatched. CDR3 amino acids: CASSYGGQGNQPQHF. In DNA form, the CDR3 reads TGTGCCAGCAGTTACGGTGGACAGGGCAATCAGCCCCAGCATTTT.

The chain couples TRBV7-2 to TRBJ2-7; 7 bases match TRBD1. Germline assignment: CDR1 SGHTA and CDR2 FQGNSA. The V segment lost 0 bases and the J segment 4 bases; nucleotides outside the gene matches: 6. CDR3 length: 15 amino acids. The CDR3 DNA reads as TGTGCCAGCAGCTTAGCGCAAGGGGGCGCATACGAGCAGTACTTC. Protein: CASSLAQGGAYEQYF. The full variable domain, its missing parts supplied by reference TRBV7-2 and TRBJ2-7, is GAGVSQSPSNKVTEKGKDVELRCDPISGHTALYWYRQSLGQGLEFLIYFQGNSAPDKSGLPSDRFSAERTGGSVSTLTIQRTQQEDSAVYLCASSLAQGGAYEQYFGPGTRLTVT.

CDR3 in DNA: TGTGCCAGCAGTTCGACATCAGGGGCGTGGAATTCACCCCTCCACTTT. This gives the protein CASSSTSGAWNSPLHF. The chain carries TRBV28 and TRBJ1-6, with D possibly TRBD1 on 6 matching bases. V was pared by 4 bases and J by 7 bases, with 17 bases between. The CDR3 loop spans 16 amino acids. CDR1 and CDR2 (germline): MDHEN, SYDVKM.

This chain connects TRBV28 to TRBJ2-7; D may be TRBD1 or TRBD2 (5 bases each). Trimming took 5 bases from V and 4 from J, leaving 12 bases between them. This CDR3 is 13 amino acids long. Germline lookup yields CDR1 MDHEN and CDR2 SYDVKM. The CDR3: CASSPGAAYEQYF. CDR3 DNA: TGTGCCAGCAGTCCCGGGGCCGCGTACGAGCAGTACTTC.

This chain links TRBV12-3 or TRBV12-4 with TRBJ2-1; D is unresolved. The CDR3 covers 11 residues. V was pared by 4 bases and J by 10 bases, with 8 bases between. The CDR3 here is CASSSNTEQFF. The CDR3 DNA reads TGTGCCAGCAGTTCCAATACAGAGCAGTTCTTC.

This sequence joins TRBV28 and TRBJ2-5, with D maybe TRBD1 (5 bases). CDR1 and CDR2 (germline): MDHEN, SYDVKM. The CDR3 covers 12 residues. The V end lost 3 bases, the J end lost 7 bases, and 9 bases lay between the germline ends. DNA for the CDR3: TGTGCCAGCAGTTTGGTTCAGGGGACCCAGTACTTC. This encodes CASSLVQGTQYF.

The rearrangement joins TRBV7-8 to TRBJ1-3; D perhaps matches TRBD1 (5 bases). The V and J ends lost 5 bases and 2 bases respectively, with 10 bases between them. Per germline, CDR1 SGHVS and CDR2 FQNEAQ. CDR3 length equals 14 residues. Here the CDR3 DNA reads TGTGCCAGCAGCAATAAGGGGCCTGGAAACACCATATATTTT. Residues: CASSNKGPGNTIYF.

The rearrangement joins TRBV28 to TRBJ2-1; D gene unclear. There are 12 residues in the CDR3. V was clipped by 3 bases and J by 7 bases, with 7 bases between them. Germline lookup yields CDR1 MDHEN and CDR2 SYDVKM. CDR3 loop: CASSLVANEQFF. The CDR3 DNA sequence: TGTGCCAGCAGTTTGGTAGCTAATGAGCAGTTCTTC. The full variable domain, completed using reference TRBV28 and TRBJ2-1, is DVKVTQSSRYLVKRTGEKVFLECVQDMDHENMFWYRQDPGLGLRLIYFSYDVKMKEKGDIPEGYSVSREKKERFSLILESASTNQTSMYLCASSLVANEQFFGPGTRLTVL.

The rearrangement joins TRBV19 to TRBJ1-3, with 10 nucleotides matching TRBD1. V gave up 7 bases and J gave up 1 base; unmatched junction bases: 10. The CDR3 consists of 17 residues. The V gene's germline CDR1 is LNHDA and CDR2 SQIVND (reference sequence). This CDR3 is CASKGTGARSSGNTIYF. As DNA, the CDR3 is TGTGCCAGTAAGGGGACAGGGGCTCGGAGTTCTGGAAACACCATATATTTT.

The chain uses TRBV30 and TRBJ2-1, with a possible D match to TRBD2 (7 bases). This CDR3 contains 14 residues. Germline CDR1 reads GTSNPN; CDR2 reads SVGIG (reference sequence). Trimming removed 1 base at V and 4 bases at J, with 11 bases between. CDR3 DNA: TGTGCCTGGAGTGAAGGGGGGGTATACAATGAGCAGTTCTTC. Translation: CAWSEGGVYNEQFF. The full variable domain, in which reference TRBV30 and TRBJ2-1 provide the parts outside the CDR3, is SQTIHQWPATLVQPVGSPLSLECTVEGTSNPNLYWYRQAAGRGLQLLFYSVGIGQISSEVPQNLSASRPQDRQFILSSKKLLLSDSGFYLCAWSEGGVYNEQFFGPGTRLTVL.

This rearrangement joins TRBV3-1 (or the pseudogene TRBV3-2) to TRBJ1-3; no firm D call. V shed 5 bases and J shed 1 base, with 6 bases lying between them. The germline gives CDR1 LGHDT, CDR2 YNNKEL (reference sequence). CDR3 length: 13 amino acids. The CDR3 loop is CASSEYSGNTIYF. Here the CDR3 DNA reads TGTGCCAGCAGCGAATATTCTGGAAACACCATATATTTT.